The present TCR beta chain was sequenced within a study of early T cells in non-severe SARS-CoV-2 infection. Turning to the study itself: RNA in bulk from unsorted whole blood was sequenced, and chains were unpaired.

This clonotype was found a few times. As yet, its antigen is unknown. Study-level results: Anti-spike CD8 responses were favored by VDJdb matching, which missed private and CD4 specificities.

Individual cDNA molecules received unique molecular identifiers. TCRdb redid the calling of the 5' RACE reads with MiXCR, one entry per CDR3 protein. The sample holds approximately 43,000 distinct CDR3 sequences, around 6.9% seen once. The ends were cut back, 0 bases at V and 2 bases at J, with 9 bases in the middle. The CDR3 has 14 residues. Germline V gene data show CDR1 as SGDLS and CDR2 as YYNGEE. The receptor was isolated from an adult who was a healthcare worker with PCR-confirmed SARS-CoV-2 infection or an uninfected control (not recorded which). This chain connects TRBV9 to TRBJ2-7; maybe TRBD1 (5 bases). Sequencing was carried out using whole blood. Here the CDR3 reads CASSVVDSPYEQYF. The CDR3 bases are TGTGCCAGCAGCGTAGTTGACAGTCCCTACGAGCAGTACTTC.